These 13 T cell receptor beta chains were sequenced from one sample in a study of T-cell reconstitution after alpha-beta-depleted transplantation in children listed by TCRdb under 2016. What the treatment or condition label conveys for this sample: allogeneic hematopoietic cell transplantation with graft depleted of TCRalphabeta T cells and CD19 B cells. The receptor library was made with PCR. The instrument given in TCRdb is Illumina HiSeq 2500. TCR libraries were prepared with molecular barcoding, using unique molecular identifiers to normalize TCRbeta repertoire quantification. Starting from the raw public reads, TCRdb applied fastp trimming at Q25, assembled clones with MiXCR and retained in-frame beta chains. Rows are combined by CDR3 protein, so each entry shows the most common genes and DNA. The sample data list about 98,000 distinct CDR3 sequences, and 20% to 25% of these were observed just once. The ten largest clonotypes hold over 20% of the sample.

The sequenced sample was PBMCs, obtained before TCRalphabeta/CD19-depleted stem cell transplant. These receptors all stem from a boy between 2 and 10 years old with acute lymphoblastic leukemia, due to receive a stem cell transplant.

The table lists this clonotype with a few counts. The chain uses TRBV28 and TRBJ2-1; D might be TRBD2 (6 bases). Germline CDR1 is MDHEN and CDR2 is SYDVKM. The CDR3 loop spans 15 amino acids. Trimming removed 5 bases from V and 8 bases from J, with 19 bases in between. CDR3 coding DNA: TGTGCCAGCAGTATCGCGCAGACTAGTGACGATGAGCAGTTCTTC. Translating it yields CASSIAQTSDDEQFF.

CDR3 sequence reads: CAITQGPDLGGYTF. CDR3 sequence (DNA): TGTGCCATCACCCAGGGACCAGATCTGGGTGGCTACACCTTC. The chain employs TRBV10-3 and TRBJ1-2; D perhaps matches TRBD1 (5 bases). CDR3 length: 14 residues. V was cut by 7 bases and J by 7 bases, with 19 bases left in between. Germline CDR1 and CDR2: ENHRY and SYGVKD.

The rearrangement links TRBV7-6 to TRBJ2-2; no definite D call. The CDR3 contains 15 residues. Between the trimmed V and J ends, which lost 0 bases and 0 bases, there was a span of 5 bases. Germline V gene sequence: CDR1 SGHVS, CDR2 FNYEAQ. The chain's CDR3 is CASSLAGTNTGELFF. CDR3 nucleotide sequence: TGTGCCAGCAGCTTAGCGGGGACGAACACCGGGGAGCTGTTTTTT.

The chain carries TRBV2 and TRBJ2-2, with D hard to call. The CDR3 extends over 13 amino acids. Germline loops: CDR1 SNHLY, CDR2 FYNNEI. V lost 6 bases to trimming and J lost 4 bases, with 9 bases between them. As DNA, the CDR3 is TGTGCCAGCAGAGCAGGATTCACCGGGGAGCTGTTTTTT. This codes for CASRAGFTGELFF.

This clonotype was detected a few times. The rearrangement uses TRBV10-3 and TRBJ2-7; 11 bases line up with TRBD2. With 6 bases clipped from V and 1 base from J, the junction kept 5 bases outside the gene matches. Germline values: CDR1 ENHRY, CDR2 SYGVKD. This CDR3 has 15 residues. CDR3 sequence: CAIRMTSGNSYEQYF. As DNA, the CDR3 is TGTGCCATCAGGATGACTAGCGGGAATTCCTACGAGCAGTACTTC.

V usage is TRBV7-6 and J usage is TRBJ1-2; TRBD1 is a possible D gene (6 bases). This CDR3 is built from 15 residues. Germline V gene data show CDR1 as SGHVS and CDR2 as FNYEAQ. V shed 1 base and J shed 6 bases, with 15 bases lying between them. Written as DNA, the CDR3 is TGTGCCAGCAGCTTAGACTGGGACACCCTCGATGGCTACACCTTC. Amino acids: CASSLDWDTLDGYTF.

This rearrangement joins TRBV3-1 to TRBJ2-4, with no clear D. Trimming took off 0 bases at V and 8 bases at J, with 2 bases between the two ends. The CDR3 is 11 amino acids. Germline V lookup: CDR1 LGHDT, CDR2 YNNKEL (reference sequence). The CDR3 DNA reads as TGTGCCAGCAGCCAAGAGTACATTCAGTACTTC. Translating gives CASSQEYIQYF.

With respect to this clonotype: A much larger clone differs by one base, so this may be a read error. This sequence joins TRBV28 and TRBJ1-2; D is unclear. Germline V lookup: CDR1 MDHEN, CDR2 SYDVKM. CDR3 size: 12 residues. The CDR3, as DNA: TGTACCAGCAGCTCAGGAGACTATGGCTACACCTTC. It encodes CTSSSGDYGYTF.

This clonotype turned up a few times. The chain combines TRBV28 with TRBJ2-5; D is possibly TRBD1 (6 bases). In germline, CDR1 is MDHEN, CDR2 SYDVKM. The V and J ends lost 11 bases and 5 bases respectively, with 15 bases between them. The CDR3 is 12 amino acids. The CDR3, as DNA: TGTGCCGGGGGCGGGTTGGGCGAGACCCAGTACTTC. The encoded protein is CAGGGLGETQYF.

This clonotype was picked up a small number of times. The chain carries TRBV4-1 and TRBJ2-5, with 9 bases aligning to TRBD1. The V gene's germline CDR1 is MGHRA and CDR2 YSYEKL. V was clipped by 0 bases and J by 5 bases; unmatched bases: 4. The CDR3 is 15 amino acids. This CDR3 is CASSQEQGAGETQYF. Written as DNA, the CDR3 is TGCGCCAGCAGCCAAGAACAGGGGGCTGGGGAGACCCAGTACTTC.

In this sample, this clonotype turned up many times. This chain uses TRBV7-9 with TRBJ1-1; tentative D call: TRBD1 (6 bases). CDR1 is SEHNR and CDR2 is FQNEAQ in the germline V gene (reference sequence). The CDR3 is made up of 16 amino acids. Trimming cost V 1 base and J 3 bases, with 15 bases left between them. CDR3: CASSLGSGAWDTEAFF. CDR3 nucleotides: TGTGCCAGCAGCTTAGGTTCGGGGGCCTGGGACACTGAAGCTTTCTTT.

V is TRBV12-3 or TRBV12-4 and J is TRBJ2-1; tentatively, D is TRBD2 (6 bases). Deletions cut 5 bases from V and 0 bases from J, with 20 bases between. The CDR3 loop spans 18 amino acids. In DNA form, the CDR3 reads TGTGCCAGCAGTCCCTATAGCGGAGGGGCCTCCTCCTACAATGAGCAGTTCTTC. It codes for CASSPYSGGASSYNEQFF.

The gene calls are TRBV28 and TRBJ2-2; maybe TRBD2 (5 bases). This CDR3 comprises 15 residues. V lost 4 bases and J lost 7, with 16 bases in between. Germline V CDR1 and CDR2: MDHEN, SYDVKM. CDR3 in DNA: TGTGCCAGCAGTTGGGAGCGGACCTTGGGCGGGGAGCTGTTTTTT. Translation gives CASSWERTLGGELFF.